This TCR beta chain was identified during a study of early T cells in non-severe SARS-CoV-2 infection. Study in general: Unsorted whole blood bulk RNA was sequenced, with unpaired chains.

This clonotype was recorded many times. TCRdb itself ran the 5' RACE reads through MiXCR, one entry per CDR3 protein. The sample has fewer than 30,000 distinct CDR3 sequences, roughly 5.3% seen once. Germline V gene data show CDR1 as KGHSH and CDR2 as LQKENI. CDR3 length equals 15 residues. The V gene end was trimmed by 1 base and the J gene end by 2 bases; junction bases not matched to a gene: 2. The chain carries TRBV18 and TRBJ1-3, with 7 positions matching TRBD1. Sequencing was carried out using whole blood. This TCR derives from an adult who was a healthcare worker with PCR-confirmed SARS-CoV-2 infection or an uninfected control (not recorded which). The CDR3 region has the DNA TGTGCCAGCTCACCACAGCAGGGGGCTGGAAACACCATATATTTT. It encodes CASSPQQGAGNTIYF.